This T cell receptor beta chain was recovered during a study of shared clonotypes between healthy human individuals. Study-level findings and limits: The study drew on few donors, limiting represented genetic and exposure-history diversity.

Bulk PBMC genomic DNA spanned ten immunoSEQ deep plates. Data came from immunoSEQ multiplex PCR; TCRdb stores just in-frame clones and leaves some out. This table holds fewer than 700,000 clones, around three quarters found once. In this sample, this clone turned up a few times. The antigen remains undetermined. The same CDR3 can be traced to other DNA sequences in this sample. Participating donors were healthy, HIV-negative adults free of recent acute infections or vaccinations. Unsorted material relied on 85 million to 95 million PBMCs as the source of genomic DNA. Germline CDR1 MNHNS, CDR2 SASEGT. The CDR3 covers 12 residues. The V and J ends lost 6 bases and 1 base respectively, with 7 bases between them.

This receptor was identified in a woman aged 40 to 50 in good health. Some clones in this sample may be carry-over from other donors' samples. The V and J genes are TRBV6-1 and TRBJ2-7; D ambiguous. Sequenced: PBMCs. The CDR3 loop reads CASRTPSYEQYF. The CDR3 region has the DNA TGTGCCAGCAGAACACCTTCCTACGAGCAGTACTTC.